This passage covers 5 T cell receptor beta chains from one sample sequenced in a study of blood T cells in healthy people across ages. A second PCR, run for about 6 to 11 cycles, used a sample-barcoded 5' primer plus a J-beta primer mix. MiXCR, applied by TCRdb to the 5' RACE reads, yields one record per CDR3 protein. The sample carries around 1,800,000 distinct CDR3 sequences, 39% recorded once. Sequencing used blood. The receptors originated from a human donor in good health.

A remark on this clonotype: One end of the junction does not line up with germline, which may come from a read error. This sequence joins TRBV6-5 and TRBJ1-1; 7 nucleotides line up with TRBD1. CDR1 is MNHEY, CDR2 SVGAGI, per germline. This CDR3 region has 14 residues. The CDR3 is CASYRGGVGTETFF. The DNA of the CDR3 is TGTGCCTCTTACAGGGGTGGTGTTGGCACTGAAACTTTCTTT.

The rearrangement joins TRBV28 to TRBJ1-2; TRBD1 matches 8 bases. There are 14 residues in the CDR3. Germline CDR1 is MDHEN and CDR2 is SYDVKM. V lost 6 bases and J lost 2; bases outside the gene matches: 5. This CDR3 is CASRLYRGNYGYTF. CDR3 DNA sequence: TGTGCCAGCAGGCTATACAGGGGGAACTATGGCTACACCTTC.

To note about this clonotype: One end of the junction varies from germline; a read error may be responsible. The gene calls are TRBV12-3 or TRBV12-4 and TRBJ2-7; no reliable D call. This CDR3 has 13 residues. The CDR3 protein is CVSSRQSPYEQYF. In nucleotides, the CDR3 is TGTGTCAGCAGTCGGCAGTCTCCCTACGAGCAGTACTTC.

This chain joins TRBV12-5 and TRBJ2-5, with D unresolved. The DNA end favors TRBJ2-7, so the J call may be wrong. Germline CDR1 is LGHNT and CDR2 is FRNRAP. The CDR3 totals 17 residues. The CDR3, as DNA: TGTGCTAGTGGCCTTGTAAGGGAATTCAACGAACCCTACGAGCAGTACTTC. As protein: CASGLVREFNEPYEQYF.

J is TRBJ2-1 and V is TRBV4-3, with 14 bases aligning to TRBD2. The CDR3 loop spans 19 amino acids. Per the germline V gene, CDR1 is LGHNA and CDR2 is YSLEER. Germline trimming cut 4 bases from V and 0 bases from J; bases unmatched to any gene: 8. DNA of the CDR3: TGCGCCAGCAGCCGAAGACTAGCGGGGGGGCCGGGCTCCTACAATGAGCAGTTCTTC. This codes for CASSRRLAGGPGSYNEQFF.